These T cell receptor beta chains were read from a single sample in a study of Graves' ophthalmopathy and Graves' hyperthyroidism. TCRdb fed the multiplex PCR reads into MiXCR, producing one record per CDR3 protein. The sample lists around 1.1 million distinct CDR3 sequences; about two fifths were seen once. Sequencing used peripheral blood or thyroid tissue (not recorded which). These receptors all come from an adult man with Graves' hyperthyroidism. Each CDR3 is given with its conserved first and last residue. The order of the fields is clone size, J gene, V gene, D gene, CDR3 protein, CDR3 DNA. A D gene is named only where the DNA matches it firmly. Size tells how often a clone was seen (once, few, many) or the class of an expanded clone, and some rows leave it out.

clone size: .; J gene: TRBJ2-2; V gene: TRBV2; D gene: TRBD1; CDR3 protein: CASCWGQGTPGELFF; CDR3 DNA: TGTGCCAGTTGCTGGGGACAGGGAACCCCCGGGGAGCTGTTTTTT
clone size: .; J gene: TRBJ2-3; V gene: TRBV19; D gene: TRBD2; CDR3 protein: CASRSQAGLDTQYF; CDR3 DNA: TGTGCCAGTCGATCCCAAGCGGGATTAGATACGCAGTATTTT
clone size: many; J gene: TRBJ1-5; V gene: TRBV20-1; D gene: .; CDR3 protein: CSALREGNQPQHF; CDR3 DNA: TGCAGTGCTTTGAGGGAGGGGAATCAGCCCCAGCATTTT
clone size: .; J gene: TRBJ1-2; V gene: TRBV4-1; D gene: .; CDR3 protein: CASSQGRSNYGYTF; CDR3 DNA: TGCGCCAGCAGCCAAGGACGGTCTAACTATGGCTACACCTTC
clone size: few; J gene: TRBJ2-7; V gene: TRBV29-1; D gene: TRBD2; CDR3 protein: CSAEGLAGTYEQYF; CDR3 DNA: TGCAGCGCTGAGGGACTAGCGGGGACCTACGAGCAGTACTTC
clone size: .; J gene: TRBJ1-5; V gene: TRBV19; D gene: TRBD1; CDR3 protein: CASSEPRTGAFNQPQHF; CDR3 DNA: TGTGCCAGTAGTGAACCCCGGACAGGGGCTTTCAATCAGCCCCAGCATTTT
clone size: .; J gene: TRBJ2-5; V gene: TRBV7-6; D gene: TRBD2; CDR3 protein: CASSFSGTRRETQYF; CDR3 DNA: TGTGCCAGCAGCTTTAGCGGGACCAGAAGAGAAACCCAGTACTTC
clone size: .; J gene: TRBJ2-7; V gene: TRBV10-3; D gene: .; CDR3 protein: CAIQDSAPYEQYF; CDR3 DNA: TGTGCCATCCAGGACAGTGCCCCCTACGAGCAGTACTTC
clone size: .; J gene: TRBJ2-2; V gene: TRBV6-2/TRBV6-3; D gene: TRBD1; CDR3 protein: CASRRQGSITGELFF; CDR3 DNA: TGTGCCAGCAGGAGACAGGGGAGTATCACCGGGGAGCTGTTTTTT
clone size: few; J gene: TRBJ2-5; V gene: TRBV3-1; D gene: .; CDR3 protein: CASSHLETQYF; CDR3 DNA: TGTGCCAGCAGCCATCTAGAGACCCAGTACTTC
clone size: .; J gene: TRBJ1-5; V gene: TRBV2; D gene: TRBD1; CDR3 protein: CASRGGQGLRQPQHF; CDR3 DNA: TGTGCCAGCAGGGGCGGACAGGGATTGAGGCAGCCCCAGCATTTT
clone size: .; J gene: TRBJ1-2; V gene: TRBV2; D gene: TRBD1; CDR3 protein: CASSQQGSGYTF; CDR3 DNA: TGTGCCAGTTCACAACAGGGGTCTGGCTACACCTTC
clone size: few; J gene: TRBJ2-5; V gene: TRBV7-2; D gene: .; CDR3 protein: CASSYGTQYF; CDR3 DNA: TGTGCCAGCAGCTACGGGACCCAGTACTTC
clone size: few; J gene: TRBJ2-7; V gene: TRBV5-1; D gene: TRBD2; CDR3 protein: CASSWGLAFEQYF; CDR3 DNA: TGCGCCAGCAGCTGGGGACTAGCGTTCGAGCAGTACTTC
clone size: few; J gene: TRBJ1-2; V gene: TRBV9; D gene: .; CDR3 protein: CASSQGRVGGASGNTF; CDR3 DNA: TGTGCCAGCAGCCAGGGGCGTGTCGGGGGCGCGAGTGGAAACACCTTC
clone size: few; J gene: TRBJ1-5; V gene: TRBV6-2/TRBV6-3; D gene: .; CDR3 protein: CASSYALDNQPQHF; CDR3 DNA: TGTGCCAGCAGTTACGCTCTGGATAATCAGCCCCAGCATTTT
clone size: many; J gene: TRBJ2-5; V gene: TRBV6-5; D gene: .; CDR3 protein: CASSSRRQTQYF; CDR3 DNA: TGTGCCAGCAGCTCCCGTAGGCAGACCCAGTACTTC
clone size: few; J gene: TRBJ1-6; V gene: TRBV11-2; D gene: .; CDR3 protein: CASSLIKGVRNSPLHF; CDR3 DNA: TGTGCCAGCAGCCTTATCAAAGGGGTCAGGAATTCACCCCTCCACTTT
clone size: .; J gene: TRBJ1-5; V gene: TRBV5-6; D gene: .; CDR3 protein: CASRGGGPNSNQPQHF; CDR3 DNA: TGTGCCAGCAGGGGGGGAGGGCCTAATAGCAATCAGCCCCAGCATTTT
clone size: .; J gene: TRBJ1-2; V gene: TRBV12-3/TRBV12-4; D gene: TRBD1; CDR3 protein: CAWIHPGQGMDGYTF; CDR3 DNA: TGTGCCTGGATTCATCCGGGACAGGGGATGGATGGCTACACCTTC
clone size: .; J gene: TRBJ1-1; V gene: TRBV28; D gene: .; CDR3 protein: CASSSYTGTLIAAFF; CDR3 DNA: TGTGCCAGCAGTTCGTATACCGGGACGCTAATTGCAGCTTTCTTT
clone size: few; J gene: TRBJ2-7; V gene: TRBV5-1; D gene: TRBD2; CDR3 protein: CASSSSPGTSHYEQYF; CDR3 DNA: TGTGCCAGCAGCTCCTCTCCCGGGACTAGCCACTACGAGCAGTACTTC
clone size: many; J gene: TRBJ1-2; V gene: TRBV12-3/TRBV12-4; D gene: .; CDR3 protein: CASSLVGPGDYGYTF; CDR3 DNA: TGTGCCAGCAGTTTAGTCGGGCCAGGAGACTATGGCTACACCTTC
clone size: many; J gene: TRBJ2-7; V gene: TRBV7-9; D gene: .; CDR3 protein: CASSLVVGQAVYEQYF; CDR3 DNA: TGTGCCAGCAGCTTAGTAGTAGGGCAGGCAGTCTACGAGCAGTACTTC
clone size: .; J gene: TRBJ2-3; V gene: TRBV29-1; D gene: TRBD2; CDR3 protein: CSVGAGGARDTQYF; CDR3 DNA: TGCAGCGTTGGGGCGGGAGGGGCCAGGGATACGCAGTATTTT
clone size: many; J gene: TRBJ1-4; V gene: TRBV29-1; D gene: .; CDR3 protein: CSGVDGVGKLFF; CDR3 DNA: TGCAGCGGTGTGGACGGCGTTGGCAAACTGTTTTTT
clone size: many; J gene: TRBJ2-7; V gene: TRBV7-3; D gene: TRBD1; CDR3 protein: CASSRTGRDEQYF; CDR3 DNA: TGTGCCAGCAGTCGGACAGGGCGGGACGAGCAGTACTTC
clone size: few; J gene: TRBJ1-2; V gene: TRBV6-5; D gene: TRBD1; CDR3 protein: CASSQPTTPPGQGDYGYTF; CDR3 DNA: TGTGCCAGCAGTCAACCAACCACGCCACCGGGACAGGGTGACTATGGCTACACCTTC
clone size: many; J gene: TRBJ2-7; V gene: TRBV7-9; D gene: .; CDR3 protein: CASRIDGQNIYEQYF; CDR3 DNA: TGTGCCAGCAGAATAGACGGGCAGAACATCTACGAGCAGTACTTC
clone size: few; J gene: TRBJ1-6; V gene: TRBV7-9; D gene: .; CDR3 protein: CASSFETVNSPLHF; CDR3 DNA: TGTGCCAGCAGCTTCGAGACAGTAAATTCACCCCTCCACTTT
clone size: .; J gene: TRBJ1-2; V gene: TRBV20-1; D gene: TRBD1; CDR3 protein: CSARDPWAGGNYGYTF; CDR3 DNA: TGCAGTGCTAGAGATCCTTGGGCAGGGGGCAACTATGGCTACACCTTC
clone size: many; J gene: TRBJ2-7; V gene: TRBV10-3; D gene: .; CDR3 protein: CAINPGTDSYEQYF; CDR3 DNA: TGTGCCATCAACCCCGGGACGGACTCCTACGAGCAGTACTTC
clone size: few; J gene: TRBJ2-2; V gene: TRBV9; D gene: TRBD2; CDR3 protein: CASSQEARGDTGELFF; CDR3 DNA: TGTGCCAGCAGCCAAGAAGCCCGGGGGGACACCGGGGAGCTGTTTTTT
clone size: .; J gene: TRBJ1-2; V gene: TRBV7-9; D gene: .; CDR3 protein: CASSPVNIEVYGYTF; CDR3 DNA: TGTGCCAGCAGCCCAGTTAATATAGAAGTCTATGGCTACACCTTC
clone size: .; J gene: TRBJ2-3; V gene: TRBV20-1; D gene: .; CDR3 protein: CSAGRRTDTQYF; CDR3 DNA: TGCAGTGCGGGACGACGCACAGATACGCAGTATTTT
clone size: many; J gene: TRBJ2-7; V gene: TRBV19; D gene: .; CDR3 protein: CASSIGKGVSYEQYF; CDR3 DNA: TGTGCCAGTAGTATTGGGAAGGGTGTCTCCTACGAGCAGTACTTC
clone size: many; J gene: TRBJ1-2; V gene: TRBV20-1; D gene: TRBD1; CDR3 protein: CSADDRAGLYGYTF; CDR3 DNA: TGCAGTGCAGACGACAGGGCAGGCCTTTATGGCTACACCTTC
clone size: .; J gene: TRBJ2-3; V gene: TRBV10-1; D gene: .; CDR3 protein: CASSEPSTDTQYF; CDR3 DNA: TGCGCCAGCAGTGAGCCAAGCACAGATACGCAGTATTTT
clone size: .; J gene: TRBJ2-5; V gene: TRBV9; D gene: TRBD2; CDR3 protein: CASSGGLAGIKETQYF; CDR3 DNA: TGTGCCAGCAGCGGGGGACTAGCGGGAATCAAAGAGACCCAGTACTTC
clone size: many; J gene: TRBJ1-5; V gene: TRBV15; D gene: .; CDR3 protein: CATSSLTAPTVPSNQPQHF; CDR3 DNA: TGTGCCACCAGCAGTCTGACGGCTCCCACGGTTCCTAGCAATCAGCCCCAGCATTTT
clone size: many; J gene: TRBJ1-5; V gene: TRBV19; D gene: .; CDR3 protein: CASSGLRGNQPQHF; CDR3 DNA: TGTGCCAGTAGTGGACTACGGGGCAATCAGCCCCAGCATTTT
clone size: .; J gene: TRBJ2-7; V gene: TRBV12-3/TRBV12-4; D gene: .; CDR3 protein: CASSYAGRGYEQYF; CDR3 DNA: TGTGCCAGCAGTTACGCCGGCCGGGGTTACGAGCAGTACTTC
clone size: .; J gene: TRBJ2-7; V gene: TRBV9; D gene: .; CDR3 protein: CASSVGVSAYGQYF; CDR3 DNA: TGTGCCAGCAGCGTAGGCGTGTCGGCCTACGGGCAGTACTTC
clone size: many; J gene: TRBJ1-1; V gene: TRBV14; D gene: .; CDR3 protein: CASSQVSRGTEAFF; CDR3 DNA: TGTGCCAGCAGCCAAGTTAGCAGGGGCACTGAAGCTTTCTTT
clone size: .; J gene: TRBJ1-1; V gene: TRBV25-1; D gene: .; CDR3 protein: CASSESGGTGTEAFF; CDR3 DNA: TGTGCCAGCAGTGAATCGGGGGGGACGGGCACTGAAGCTTTCTTT
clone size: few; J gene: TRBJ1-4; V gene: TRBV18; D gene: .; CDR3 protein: CASSRDTNEKLFF; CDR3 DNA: TGTGCCAGCTCAAGGGACACCAATGAAAAACTGTTTTTT
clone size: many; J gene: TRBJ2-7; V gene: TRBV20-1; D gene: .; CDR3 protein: CSAHSGKTFTYEQYF; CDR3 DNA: TGCAGTGCCCACTCCGGGAAAACCTTTACCTACGAGCAGTACTTC
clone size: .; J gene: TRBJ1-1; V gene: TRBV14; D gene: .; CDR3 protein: CASSQGHPNTEAFF; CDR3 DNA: TGTGCCAGCAGCCAAGGGCACCCGAACACTGAAGCTTTCTTT
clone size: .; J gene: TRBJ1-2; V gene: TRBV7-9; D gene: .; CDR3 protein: CASSAVYGYTF; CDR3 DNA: TGTGCCAGCAGCGCCGTTTATGGCTACACCTTC
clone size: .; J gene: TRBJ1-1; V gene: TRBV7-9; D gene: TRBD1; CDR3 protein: CASSSGQGAWNTEAFF; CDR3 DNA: TGTGCCAGCAGCTCGGGACAGGGGGCATGGAACACTGAAGCTTTCTTT
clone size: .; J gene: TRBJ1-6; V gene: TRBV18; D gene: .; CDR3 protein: CASSPQGPNSPLHF; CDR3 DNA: TGTGCCAGCTCACCTCAGGGCCCCAATTCACCCCTCCACTTT
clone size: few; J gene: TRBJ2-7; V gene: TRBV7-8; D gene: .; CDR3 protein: CASSLGGDPTEQYF; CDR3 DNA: TGTGCCAGCAGCTTAGGCGGGGACCCCACCGAGCAGTACTTC
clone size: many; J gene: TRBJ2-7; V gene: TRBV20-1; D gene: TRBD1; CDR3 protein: CSAHLDRVSSYEQYF; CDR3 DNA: TGCAGTGCTCATCTCGACAGGGTAAGCTCCTACGAGCAGTACTTC
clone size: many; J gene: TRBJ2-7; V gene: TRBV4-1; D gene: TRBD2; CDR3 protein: CASSPRDYGSYEQYF; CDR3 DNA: TGCGCCAGCAGCCCTCGGGACTACGGATCCTACGAGCAGTACTTC
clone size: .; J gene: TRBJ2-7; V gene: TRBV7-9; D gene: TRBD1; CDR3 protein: CASSVQDRGYEQYF; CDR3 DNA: TGTGCCAGTAGTGTCCAGGACAGGGGATACGAGCAGTACTTC
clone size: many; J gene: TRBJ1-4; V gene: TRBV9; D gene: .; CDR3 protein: CASSETAATNEKLFF; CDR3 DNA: TGTGCCAGCAGCGAGACAGCCGCAACTAATGAAAAACTGTTTTTT
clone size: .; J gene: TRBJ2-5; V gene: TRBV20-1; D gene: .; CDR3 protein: CSAMPGPEETQYF; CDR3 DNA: TGCAGTGCAATGCCGGGACCCGAAGAGACCCAGTACTTC
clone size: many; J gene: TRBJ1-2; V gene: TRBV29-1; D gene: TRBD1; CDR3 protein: CSVVKGGASGYTF; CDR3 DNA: TGCAGCGTTGTGAAAGGGGGCGCCTCTGGCTACACCTTC
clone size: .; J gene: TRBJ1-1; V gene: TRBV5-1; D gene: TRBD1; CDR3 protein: CASSSRQGAYSTEAFF; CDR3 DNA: TGCGCCAGCAGCTCCCGACAGGGGGCGTATAGCACTGAAGCTTTCTTT
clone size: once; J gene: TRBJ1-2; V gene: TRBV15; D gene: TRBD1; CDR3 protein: CATSREDREEGYTF; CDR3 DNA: TGTGCCACCAGCAGAGAGGACAGGGAGGAGGGCTACACCTTC